This T cell receptor (beta chain) was captured by sequencing in a study of T cells in Graves' hyperthyroidism and ophthalmopathy. Patients were excluded for uncontrolled infection, other autoimmune disease, pregnancy or lactation. The germline V gene has CDR1 DFQATT and CDR2 SNEGSKA (reference sequence). Trimming shortened V by 4 bases and J by 5 bases, and 12 bases separated the two germline ends. CDR3 length equals 13 residues. Amplification of TCR beta CDR3 regions used RNA as the template. The TCR CDR3 was amplified in a first-round RT-PCR using the HTBI primer set. MiXCR, run by TCRdb on the multiplex PCR reads, gives a single entry per CDR3 protein. The table shows around 210,000 distinct CDR3 sequences, with roughly a sixth occurring only once. This clonotype has more than one count but fewer than ten.

The TCR comes from a woman in her 50s with Graves' hyperthyroidism. Sequencing input: blood. J is TRBJ2-4 and V is TRBV20-1, with D tentatively TRBD1 (5 bases). CDR3 amino acids: CSATGRPENIQYF. CDR3 in DNA: TGCAGTGCTACAGGGCGCCCGGAAAACATTCAGTACTTC.